This T cell receptor beta chain was sequenced for a study of shared clonotypes between healthy human individuals. Overall study findings and caveats: Non-shared clonotypes had lower generation probabilities than those shared by all four donors. Researchers found naive subsets generally carried larger estimated richness than memory subsets.

Comments on this clone: Its antigen is as yet unknown.

Terminally differentiated effector memory CD45RA+ cells were left out of the naive CD8 fraction, which was CD45RO-negative and positively selected for CCR7. The V gene lost 4 bases and the J gene lost 5 bases, with 15 bases spanning the gap. Germline V gives CDR1 KGHSH, CDR2 LQKENI. This CDR3 spans 14 amino acids. Assay: immunoSEQ multiplex PCR; the TCRdb copy retains only in-frame clones and omits some. The data show 760,000 or so clones, 90% to 97% seen once. The chain couples TRBV18 to TRBJ2-7; D is unresolved. The sequence derives from a young man in good health. The sequencing input was naive CD8+ T cells sorted from blood. CDR3 nucleotide sequence: TGTGCCAGCTCACATGGGTTAGTTCGGGACGAGCAGTACTTC. It encodes CASSHGLVRDEQYF.